Presented here are 8 T cell receptor beta chains from one specimen sequenced in a study of T cell repertoires in cytomegalovirus infection. MiXCR, applied by TCRdb to the reads, yields one record per CDR3 protein. Among 200,000 to 250,000 distinct CDR3 sequences listed, around 40% were seen once. No antigen is known for these receptors. Sequenced here: CD8+ T cells from cultured PBMCs, sampled from culture after CMV antigen stimulation. The receptors were sampled from a human donor in good health (CMV status not recorded). Some clones in this sample may be carry-over from other donors' samples.

Only a few counts were recorded for this clonotype. The chain employs TRBV11-2 and TRBJ1-1; D ambiguous. V was pared by 7 bases and J by 4 bases, with 16 bases between. CDR3 length equals 14 residues. Germline V gene data show CDR1 as SGHAT and CDR2 as FQNNGV. The CDR3: CASNMGRSGTEAFF. DNA for the CDR3: TGTGCCAGCAACATGGGGAGGTCCGGCACTGAAGCTTTCTTT.

This rearrangement joins TRBV5-1 to TRBJ2-1; possible D gene TRBD2, 6 bases. Germline lookup yields CDR1 SGHRS and CDR2 YFSETQ. Trimming took off 3 bases at V and 7 bases at J, with 20 bases between the two ends. The CDR3 has 16 residues. The chain's CDR3 is CASSSSGSGLQNEQFF. The CDR3 DNA sequence: TGCGCCAGCAGCTCCTCGGGTAGCGGCCTTCAAAATGAGCAGTTCTTC.

The V gene is TRBV7-6, the J gene TRBJ2-7; D not resolved. The ends were cut back, 4 bases at V and 1 base at J, with 17 bases in the middle. Per the germline V gene, CDR1 is SGHVS and CDR2 is FNYEAQ. The CDR3 has 16 residues. The CDR3 coding sequence is TGTGCCAGCAGCTCCCTGGTGGCATCCGATTCCTACGAGCAGTACTTC. This codes for CASSSLVASDSYEQYF.

The genes are TRBV4-1 and TRBJ2-7; no clear D. Trimming pared 1 base from V and 4 bases from J, leaving 17 bases between. The length of the CDR3 is 16 residues. Germline V gene data show CDR1 as MGHRA and CDR2 as YSYEKL. The CDR3 region has the DNA TGCGCCAGCAGCCAAGGAGAGGCAGGATCGGCTTACGAGCAGTACTTC. It specifies CASSQGEAGSAYEQYF.

This chain connects TRBV7-4 to TRBJ2-1; D unresolved. CDR1 and CDR2 (germline): SGHVT, SQSDAQ. This CDR3 comprises 12 residues. V was shortened by 1 base and J by 9 bases, with 7 bases between the two germline ends. CDR3 DNA sequence: TGTGCCAGCAGCTTAGAGGGTCGTGAGCAGTTCTTC. Protein product: CASSLEGREQFF.

V and J are TRBV7-9 and TRBJ1-4; D unclear. The CDR3 extends over 14 amino acids. With 5 bases removed from V and 4 bases from J, the gap between germline ends came to 11 bases. Germline CDR1 is SEHNR and CDR2 is FQNEAQ (reference sequence). For the CDR3, the DNA is TGTGCCAGCAGCCCCCCCACATTTAATGAAAAACTGTTTTTT. As protein: CASSPPTFNEKLFF. Using reference TRBV7-9 and TRBJ1-4 for the parts outside the CDR3, the full variable domain is DTGVSQNPRHKITKRGQNVTFRCDPISEHNRLYWYRQTLGQGPEFLTYFQNEAQLEKSRLLSDRFSAERPKGSFSTLEIQRTEQGDSAMYLCASSPPTFNEKLFFGSGTQLSVL.

This clonotype appeared many times. The chain couples TRBV7-8 to TRBJ1-4; D uncertain. V lost 2 bases and J lost 4, with 14 bases in between. Germline loops: CDR1 SGHVS, CDR2 FQNEAQ. This CDR3 region has 16 residues. The CDR3 protein is CASSLRRDIYNEKLFF. CDR3 nucleotide sequence: TGTGCCAGCAGCTTACGTAGAGACATTTATAATGAAAAACTGTTTTTT.

This clonotype has a handful of counts. The chain links TRBV7-3 to TRBJ2-2; D uncertain. Looked up from germline, CDR1 is SGHTA and CDR2 is FQGTGA. The CDR3 length is 12 residues. Trimming stripped 5 bases from V and 8 bases from J, with 9 bases between. CDR3 region: CASSLNWGELFF. The CDR3 nucleotides are TGTGCCAGCAGCCTCAACTGGGGGGAGCTGTTTTTT.